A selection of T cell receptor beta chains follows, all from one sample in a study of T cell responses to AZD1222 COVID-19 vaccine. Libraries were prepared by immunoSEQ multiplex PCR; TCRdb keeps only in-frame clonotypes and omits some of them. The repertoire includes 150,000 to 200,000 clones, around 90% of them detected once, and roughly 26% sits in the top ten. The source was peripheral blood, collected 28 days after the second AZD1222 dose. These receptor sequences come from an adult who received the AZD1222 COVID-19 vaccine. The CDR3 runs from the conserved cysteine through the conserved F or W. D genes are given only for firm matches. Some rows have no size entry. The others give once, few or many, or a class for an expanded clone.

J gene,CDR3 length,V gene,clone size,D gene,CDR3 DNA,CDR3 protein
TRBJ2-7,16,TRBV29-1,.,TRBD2,TGCAGCCCCCCCCAACTAGCGGCGGATAAACCCTACGAGCAGTACTTC,CSPPQLAADKPYEQYF
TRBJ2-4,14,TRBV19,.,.,TGTGCCAGTAGTATAGCGGGAGCCAAAAACATTCAGTACTTC,CASSIAGAKNIQYF
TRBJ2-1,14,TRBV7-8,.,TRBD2,TGTGCCAGCAGCTTATCAGCGGGAGTGAATGAGCAGTTCTTC,CASSLSAGVNEQFF
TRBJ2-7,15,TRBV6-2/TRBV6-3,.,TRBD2,TGTGCCAGCAGTCCCGCCGGGGTCGGGAGGGTCGAGCAGTACTTC,CASSPAGVGRVEQYF
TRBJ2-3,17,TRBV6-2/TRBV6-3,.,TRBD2,TGTGCCAGCAGTTACACTGGACTAGCGCCTAGCACAGATACGCAGTATTTT,CASSYTGLAPSTDTQYF
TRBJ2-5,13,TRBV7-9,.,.,TGTGCCAGCAGCTTAGTAGGGAAAGAGACCCAGTACTTC,CASSLVGKETQYF
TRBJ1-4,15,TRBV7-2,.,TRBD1,TGTGCCAGCAGCCAACAGGGGTGGGGTAATGAAAAACTGTTTTTT,CASSQQGWGNEKLFF
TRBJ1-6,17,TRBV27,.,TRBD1,TGTGCCAGCACCATACAGGGGGCGCGGTCCTATAATTCACCCCTCCACTTT,CASTIQGARSYNSPLHF
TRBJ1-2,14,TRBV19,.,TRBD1,TGTGCCAGTAGTCCTGGACAGGGCGACGGGGGCTACACCTTC,CASSPGQGDGGYTF
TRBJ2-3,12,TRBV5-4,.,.,TGTGCCAGCAGCCGGTCTACGGATACGCAGTATTTT,CASSRSTDTQYF
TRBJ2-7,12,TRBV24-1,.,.,TGTGCCACCAGTGGAGACACGCCCGAGCAGTACTTC,CATSGDTPEQYF
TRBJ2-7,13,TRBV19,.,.,TGTGCCAGTAGTATAGAAGGGAACAACGAGCAGTACTTC,CASSIEGNNEQYF
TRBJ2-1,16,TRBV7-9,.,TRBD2,TGTGCCAGCAGCTTGAGGCTTAGCGGGGCCTACAATGAGCAGTTCTTC,CASSLRLSGAYNEQFF
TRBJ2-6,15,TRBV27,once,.,TGTGCCAGCATCTTACGGAGCTCTGGGGCCAACGTCCTGACTTTC,CASILRSSGANVLTF
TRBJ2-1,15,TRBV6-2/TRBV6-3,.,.,TGTGCCAGCACCCCCGGCGGGGGCAGGTACAATGAGCAGTTCTTC,CASTPGGGRYNEQFF
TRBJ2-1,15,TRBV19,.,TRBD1,TGTGCCAGTAATTCCCTGGACAGGTGGACCGACGAGCAGTTCTTC,CASNSLDRWTDEQFF
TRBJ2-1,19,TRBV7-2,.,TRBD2,TGTGCCAGCAGCTTAGCAGGACAGGGACTAGCGGGAGTCAACAATGAGCAGTTCTTC,CASSLAGQGLAGVNNEQFF